The 20 T cell receptor beta chains listed next were all sequenced from one sample in a study of post-analysis software for immune sequencing data. Study-wide points: The five TRBV segments detected at higher frequency in patients than in controls included TRBV5-6, TRBV5-1 and TRBV20-1.

What these receptors recognize is not known. Each TCR beta cDNA library carried unique molecular identifiers. One entry per CDR3 protein results from TCRdb running MiXCR on the PCR reads. The sample shows roughly 800,000 distinct CDR3 sequences, 25% to 30% of them seen only once. The sample was blood. Source of these receptors: a girl aged 10-17 years with multiple sclerosis.

The rearrangement links TRBV7-9 to TRBJ1-2; 8 bases line up with TRBD1. Germline V CDR1 and CDR2: SEHNR, FQNEAQ (reference sequence). The trim removed 2 bases at V and 4 bases at J, leaving 6 bases unmatched. This CDR3 comprises 15 residues. The CDR3 DNA sequence: TGTGCCAGCAGCTTAACGTCAACAGGGGGCTATGGCTACACCTTC. Encoded protein: CASSLTSTGGYGYTF.

This clonotype was seen a handful of times. The CDR3 bases are TGCAGCGTTCTACCACTAGCGGCTAGCACAGATACGCAGTATTTT. Its protein product is CSVLPLAASTDTQYF. V is TRBV29-1 and J is TRBJ2-3; 8 bases fit TRBD2. V lost 5 bases, J lost 0 bases, and 7 bases stayed unmatched. The CDR3 totals 15 residues. Per the germline V gene, CDR1 is SQVTM and CDR2 is ANQGSEA.

This chain uses TRBV12-3 or TRBV12-4 with TRBJ2-1; 10 positions match TRBD2. The CDR3 is 15 residues long. The V and J ends lost 0 bases and 8 bases, in that order; junction bases with no gene match: 4. CDR3 sequence: CASSLAPSGGYEQFF. DNA for the CDR3: TGTGCCAGCAGTTTAGCGCCTAGCGGGGGTTATGAGCAGTTCTTC.

V is TRBV12-3 or TRBV12-4 and J is TRBJ2-1; 10 nucleotides line up with TRBD2. CDR3 length: 17 residues. J gave up 13 bases and V 2 bases, and 17 bases lay outside the gene matches. The CDR3 coding sequence is TGTGCCAGCAGTTTAATAAGCGGGAGGGCCTCCTTTATAAATCAGTTCTTC. Translation gives CASSLISGRASFINQFF.

J is TRBJ1-5 and V is TRBV20-1; D not resolved. CDR3 size: 16 residues. Germline V gene sequence: CDR1 DFQATT, CDR2 SNEGSKA (reference sequence). V shed 2 bases and J shed 1 base, with 15 bases lying between them. The CDR3 protein is CSARLVGSLSNQPQHF. The CDR3 bases are TGCAGTGCTAGACTGGTGGGGAGTTTGAGCAATCAGCCCCAGCATTTT.

This clonotype was counted between two and nine times. The chain joins TRBV20-1 to TRBJ1-1, with no clear D. This CDR3 has 13 amino acids. Germline lookup yields CDR1 DFQATT and CDR2 SNEGSKA (reference sequence). The V end was cut by 3 bases, the J end by 5 bases, with 13 bases between. CDR3 DNA sequence: TGCAGTGCTAGCCCCGGGATCAGGACTGAAGCTTTCTTT. Amino acids: CSASPGIRTEAFF.

The table lists this clonotype with a few counts. The rearrangement uses TRBV7-2 and TRBJ1-2, with D possibly TRBD1 on 6 matching bases. The length of the CDR3 is 16 residues. Germline values: CDR1 SGHTA, CDR2 FQGNSA. V was trimmed by 2 bases and J by 4 bases, leaving 17 bases between them. The CDR3 nucleotides are TGTGCCAGCAGCTTACCCGGCGGACAGCATCCCTATGGCTACACCTTC. Translated, it gives CASSLPGGQHPYGYTF.

The J gene is TRBJ2-5, the V gene TRBV10-3; possible D gene TRBD2, 5 bases. This CDR3 region has 13 residues. The V gene's germline CDR1 is ENHRY and CDR2 SYGVKD. V was clipped by 3 bases and J by 5 bases, with 10 bases between them. The DNA for the CDR3 is TGTGCCATCAGTGAAGGAGGATCGGAGACCCAGTACTTC. Translated: CAISEGGSETQYF.

As concerns this clonotype: A much larger clone differs by one base, so this may be a read error. This chain joins TRBV9 and TRBJ1-2; D gene ambiguous. The V end was cut by 4 bases, the J end by 0 bases, with 7 bases between. Germline loops: CDR1 SGDLS, CDR2 YYNGEE. The CDR3 is 13 amino acids. DNA of the CDR3: TGTGCCAGCAGCTTAGTCGCTAACTATGGCTACACCTTC. Translated, it gives CASSLVANYGYTF.

This clonotype occurred once. The rearrangement links TRBV20-1 to TRBJ2-1; D is perhaps TRBD2 (6 bases). CDR3 length: 13 amino acids. In germline, CDR1 is DFQATT, CDR2 SNEGSKA (reference sequence). Trimming removed 6 bases from V and 6 bases from J, with 15 bases in between. The CDR3 here is CSAPGATFNEQFF. CDR3 DNA sequence: TGCAGTGCCCCGGGAGCGACGTTCAATGAGCAGTTCTTC.

This chain links TRBV9 with TRBJ1-2; a possible D gene is TRBD1 (5 bases). CDR3 length: 12 residues. The V end was cut by 5 bases, the J end by 4 bases, with 9 bases between. Germline V CDR1 and CDR2: SGDLS, YYNGEE. The CDR3 reads CASSGDVYGYTF. The CDR3 DNA follows: TGTGCCAGCAGTGGGGACGTCTATGGCTACACCTTC.

In its sample, this clonotype was seen a few times. V and J are TRBV7-2 and TRBJ2-7, with a possible D match to TRBD1 (6 bases). V shed 4 bases and J shed 7 bases, with 14 bases lying between them. CDR3 size: 13 residues. From germline, CDR1 is SGHTA and CDR2 FQGNSA. The CDR3 sequence: CASSWGRGNEQYF. The CDR3 nucleotides are TGTGCCAGCAGCTGGGGCAGGGGAAATGAGCAGTACTTC.

This clonotype appeared a few times. In DNA, the CDR3 is TGCAGTGCCCTTTATGACAGCAATCAGCCCCAGCATTTT. Protein sequence: CSALYDSNQPQHF. The chain recombines TRBV20-1 with TRBJ1-5; no firm D call. Germline V gene data show CDR1 as DFQATT and CDR2 as SNEGSKA (reference sequence). The CDR3 spans 13 residues. With 6 bases removed from V and 1 base from J, the gap between germline ends came to 10 bases.

This chain links TRBV5-6 with TRBJ2-3; tentative D call: TRBD1 (7 bases). CDR3 length equals 16 residues. Trimming cost V 1 base and J 4 bases, with 16 bases left between them. From germline, CDR1 is SGHDT and CDR2 YYEEEE. The CDR3 DNA reads TGTGCCAGCAGCTTGTCGGAGGGGGCTTGGTCAGATACGCAGTATTTT. This sequence encodes CASSLSEGAWSDTQYF.

The rearrangement uses TRBV7-2 and TRBJ2-5, with 9 bases that match TRBD1. CDR1 is SGHTA and CDR2 is FQGNSA in the germline V gene. This CDR3 is built from 15 residues. The V and J ends lost 5 bases and 1 base, in that order; junction bases with no gene match: 5. This CDR3 reads CASSAGQGLQETQYF. The CDR3, as DNA: TGTGCCAGCAGCGCAGGACAGGGGCTCCAAGAGACCCAGTACTTC.

The table lists this clonotype with a few counts. CDR3 residues: CASSPLAGIYNEQFF. The CDR3 DNA reads as TGTGCCAGCAGCCCACTAGCGGGTATCTACAATGAGCAGTTCTTC. The chain combines TRBV7-7 with TRBJ2-1; 9 bases are a match to TRBD2. The CDR3 extends over 15 amino acids. After removal of 5 bases from V and 3 bases from J, the junction contained 5 bases not matched to a gene. The V gene's germline CDR1 is SSHAT and CDR2 FNYEAQ (reference sequence).

The table lists this clonotype with a few counts. CDR3 nucleotides: TGTGCCAGCAGGCCGACTAGCGGCTACACAGATACGCAGTATTTT. Amino acid sequence: CASRPTSGYTDTQYF. J is TRBJ2-3 and V is TRBV6-2 or TRBV6-3, with 9 bases that match TRBD2. CDR3 length: 15 residues. Germline V lookup: CDR1 MNHEY, CDR2 SVGEGT. Losses at the gene ends were 6 bases for V and 2 bases for J; bases not matched to a gene: 6.

The chain employs TRBV7-2 and TRBJ1-2; TRBD1 agrees at 7 bases. The germline CDR1 and CDR2 sequences are SGHTA and FQGNSA. This CDR3 spans 17 amino acids. Trimming at V came to 5 bases and at J to 8 bases, leaving 20 bases not matched to a gene. The CDR3 DNA is TGTGCCAGCAGCGCAGATTTCCTATCAGGGGGATCGGGCGGCTACACCTTC. It specifies CASSADFLSGGSGGYTF. Using reference TRBV7-2 and TRBJ1-2 for the parts outside the CDR3, the full variable domain is GAGVSQSPSNKVTEKGKDVELRCDPISGHTALYWYRQSLGQGLEFLIYFQGNSAPDKSGLPSDRFSAERTGGSVSTLTIQRTQQEDSAVYLCASSADFLSGGSGGYTFGSGTRLTVV.

The sample holds many counts of this clonotype. The rearrangement joins TRBV7-2 to TRBJ2-3; TRBD2 matches at 8 bases. In germline, CDR1 is SGHTA, CDR2 FQGNSA. With V trimmed by 5 bases and J by 5 bases, 6 bases remained unmatched. This CDR3 comprises 14 residues. CDR3 region: CASSPGLAIDTQYF. For the CDR3, the DNA is TGTGCCAGCAGCCCAGGACTAGCAATAGATACGCAGTATTTT. The complete variable domain, with remaining parts taken from reference TRBV7-2 and TRBJ2-3, reads GAGVSQSPSNKVTEKGKDVELRCDPISGHTALYWYRQSLGQGLEFLIYFQGNSAPDKSGLPSDRFSAERTGGSVSTLTIQRTQQEDSAVYLCASSPGLAIDTQYFGPGTRLTVL.

This chain uses TRBV5-1 with TRBJ2-3; weak D call: TRBD1 (5 bases). From germline, CDR1 is SGHRS and CDR2 YFSETQ. V was clipped by 1 base and J by 3 bases, with 12 bases between them. The CDR3 length is 15 residues. The chain's CDR3 is CASSLSAGQTDTQYF. Written as DNA, the CDR3 is TGCGCCAGCAGCTTGTCGGCAGGACAAACAGATACGCAGTATTTT.